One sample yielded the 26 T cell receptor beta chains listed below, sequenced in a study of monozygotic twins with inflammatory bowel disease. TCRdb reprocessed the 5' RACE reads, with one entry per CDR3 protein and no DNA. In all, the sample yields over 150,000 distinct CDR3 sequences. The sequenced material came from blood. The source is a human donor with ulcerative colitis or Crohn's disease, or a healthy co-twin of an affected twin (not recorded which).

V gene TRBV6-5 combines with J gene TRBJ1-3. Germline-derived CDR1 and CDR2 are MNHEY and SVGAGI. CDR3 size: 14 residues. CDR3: CASSYSEAGNTIYF.

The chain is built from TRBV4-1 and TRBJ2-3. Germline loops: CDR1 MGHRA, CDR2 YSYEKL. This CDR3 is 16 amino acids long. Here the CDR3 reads CASSQRYPTFTDTQYF.

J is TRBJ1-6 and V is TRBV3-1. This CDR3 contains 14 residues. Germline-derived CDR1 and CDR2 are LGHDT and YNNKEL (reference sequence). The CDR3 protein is CASSQDGFNSPLHF.

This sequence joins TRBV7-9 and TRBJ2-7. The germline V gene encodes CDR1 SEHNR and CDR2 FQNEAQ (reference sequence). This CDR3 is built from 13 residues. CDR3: CASSLGQFYEQYF.

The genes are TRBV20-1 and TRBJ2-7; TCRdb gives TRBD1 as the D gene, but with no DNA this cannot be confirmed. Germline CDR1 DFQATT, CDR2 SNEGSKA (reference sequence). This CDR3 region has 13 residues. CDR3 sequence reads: CSQRRQGIYEQYF.

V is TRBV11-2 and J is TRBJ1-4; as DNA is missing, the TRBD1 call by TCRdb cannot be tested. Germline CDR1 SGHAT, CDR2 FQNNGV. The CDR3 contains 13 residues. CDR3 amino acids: CASSLTGSEKLFF.

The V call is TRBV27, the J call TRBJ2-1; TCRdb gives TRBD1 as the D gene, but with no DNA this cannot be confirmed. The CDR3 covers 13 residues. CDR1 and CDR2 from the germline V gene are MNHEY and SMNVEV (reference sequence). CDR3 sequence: CASSFDRRVEQFF.

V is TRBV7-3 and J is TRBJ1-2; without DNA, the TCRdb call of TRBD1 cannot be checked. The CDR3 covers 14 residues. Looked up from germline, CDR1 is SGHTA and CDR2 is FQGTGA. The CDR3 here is CASSRGDGTYGYTF.

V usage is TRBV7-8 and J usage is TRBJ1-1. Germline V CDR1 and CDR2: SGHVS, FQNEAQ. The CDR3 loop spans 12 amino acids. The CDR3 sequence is CASSLYNTEAFF.

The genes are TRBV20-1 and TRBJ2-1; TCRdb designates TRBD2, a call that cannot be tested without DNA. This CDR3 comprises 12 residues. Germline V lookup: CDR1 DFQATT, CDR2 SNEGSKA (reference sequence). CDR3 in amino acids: CSTVKGGRGQFF.

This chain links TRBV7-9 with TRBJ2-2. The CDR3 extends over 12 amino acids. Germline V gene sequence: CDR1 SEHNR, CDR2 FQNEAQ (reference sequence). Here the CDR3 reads CASSRDHGELFF.

The CDR3 region is CASSLPDGKETQYF. The rearrangement links TRBV5-1 to TRBJ2-5. In germline, CDR1 is SGHRS, CDR2 YFSETQ. The CDR3 covers 14 residues. Variable domain in full (rest from reference TRBV5-1 and TRBJ2-5): KAGVTQTPRYLIKTRGQQVTLSCSPISGHRSVSWYQQTPGQGLQFLFEYFSETQRNKGNFPGRFSGRQFSNSRSEMNVSTLELGDSALYLCASSLPDGKETQYFGPGTRLLVL.

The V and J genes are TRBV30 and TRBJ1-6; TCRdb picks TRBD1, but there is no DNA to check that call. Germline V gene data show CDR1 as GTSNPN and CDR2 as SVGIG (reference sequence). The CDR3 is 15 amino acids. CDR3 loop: CAWPSSGTGYSPLHF.

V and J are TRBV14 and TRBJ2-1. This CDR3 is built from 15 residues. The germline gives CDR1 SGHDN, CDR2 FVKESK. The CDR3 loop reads CASSPRQGTYNEQFF. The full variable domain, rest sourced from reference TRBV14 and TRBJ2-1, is EAGVTQFPSHSVIEKGQTVTLRCDPISGHDNLYWYRRVMGKEIKFLLHFVKESKQDESGMPNNRFLAERTGGTYSTLKVQPAELEDSGVYFCASSPRQGTYNEQFFGPGTRLTVL.

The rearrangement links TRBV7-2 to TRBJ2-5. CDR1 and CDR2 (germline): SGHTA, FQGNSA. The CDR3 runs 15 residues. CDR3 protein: CASSLRRHEQETQYF.

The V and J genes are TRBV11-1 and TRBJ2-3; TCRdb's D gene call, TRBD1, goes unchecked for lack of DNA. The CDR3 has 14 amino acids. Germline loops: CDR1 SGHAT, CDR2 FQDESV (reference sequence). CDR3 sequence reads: CASRAGGRGGTQYF.

The CDR3 sequence: CASSLIPQLPRTNSPLHF. This chain connects TRBV5-1 to TRBJ1-6. This CDR3 contains 18 residues. In germline, CDR1 is SGHRS, CDR2 YFSETQ.

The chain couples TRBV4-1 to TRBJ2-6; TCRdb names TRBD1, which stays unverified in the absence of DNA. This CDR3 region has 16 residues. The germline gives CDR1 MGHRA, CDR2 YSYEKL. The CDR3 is CASSLGQISGANVLTF.

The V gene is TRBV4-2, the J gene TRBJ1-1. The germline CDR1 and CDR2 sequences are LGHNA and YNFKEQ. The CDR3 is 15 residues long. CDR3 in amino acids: CASSQAALRGTEAFF.

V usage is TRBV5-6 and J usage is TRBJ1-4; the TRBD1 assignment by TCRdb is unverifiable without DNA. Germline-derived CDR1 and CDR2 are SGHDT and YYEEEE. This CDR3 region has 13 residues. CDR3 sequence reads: CASSLDRDEKLFF.

The CDR3: CASASPLAANTGELFF. This chain connects TRBV19 to TRBJ2-2; TCRdb outputs TRBD2, but without DNA this stays unchecked. The CDR3 sequence is 16 residues long. Germline lookup yields CDR1 LNHDA and CDR2 SQIVND (reference sequence).

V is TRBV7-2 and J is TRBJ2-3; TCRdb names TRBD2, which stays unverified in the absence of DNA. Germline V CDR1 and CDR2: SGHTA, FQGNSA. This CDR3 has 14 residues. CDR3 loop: CASTMTTLTDTQYF.

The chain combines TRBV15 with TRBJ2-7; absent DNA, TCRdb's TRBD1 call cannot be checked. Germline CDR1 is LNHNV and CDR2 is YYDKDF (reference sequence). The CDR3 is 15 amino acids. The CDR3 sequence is CATSRVSRGYPEQYF.

CDR3 protein: CSAGQGADTGELFF. The rearrangement uses TRBV20-1 and TRBJ2-2; TCRdb indicates TRBD1, and absent DNA this call remains unverified. CDR1 is DFQATT and CDR2 is SNEGSKA in the germline V gene (reference sequence). The CDR3 is 14 amino acids.

The CDR3 loop reads CASSPPKNTGELFF. J is TRBJ2-2 and V is TRBV12-3 or TRBV12-4; there is no DNA to check the TCRdb D call of TRBD1. The CDR3 runs 14 residues.

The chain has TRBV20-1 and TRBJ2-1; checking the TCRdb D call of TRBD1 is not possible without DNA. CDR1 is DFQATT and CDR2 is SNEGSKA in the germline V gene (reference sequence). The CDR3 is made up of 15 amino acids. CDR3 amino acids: CSARGQTGALNEQFF.